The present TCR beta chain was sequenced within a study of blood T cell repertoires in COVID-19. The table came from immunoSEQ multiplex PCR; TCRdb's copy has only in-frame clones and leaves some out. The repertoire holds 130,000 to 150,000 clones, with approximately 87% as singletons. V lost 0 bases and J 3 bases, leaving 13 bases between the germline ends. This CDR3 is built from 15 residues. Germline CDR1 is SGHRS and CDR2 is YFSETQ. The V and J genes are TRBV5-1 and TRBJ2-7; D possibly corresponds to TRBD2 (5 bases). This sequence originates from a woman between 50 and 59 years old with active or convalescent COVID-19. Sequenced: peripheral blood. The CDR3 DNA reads TGCGCCAGCAGCTTGGGGGGAGTTCGGGGCTACGAGCAGTACTTC. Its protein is CASSLGGVRGYEQYF.